This TCR beta chain comes out of a study of blood T cell repertoires in COVID-19 (dated by TCRdb to the early 2020s). Background on the whole study: The collaborator samples originated in the United States, Italy and Spain and spanned the acute and convalescent phases of COVID-19. The prospective study material was composed of cDNA or gDNA derived from T cells, B-cell-depleted T cells, or PBMCs. Subjects who had been exposed to COVID-19, were actively infected with it, or had recovered from it provided the deeply sampled blood TCRbeta repertoires that made up the dataset. Nearly every sample came with metadata listing a de-identified subject ID, COVID-19 status, age in years and sex. Where available, HLA class I and class II types were obtained from metadata supplied by the sample provider rather than from assay-based typing. Samples came from the ongoing ImmuneRACE study (first 160 participants) plus 1,254 subjects from 6 global collaborators. The repertoires were made available in a free public database intended to serve as a resource for research on the immune response to SARS-CoV-2. Paper-wide results and their limitations: The amount of clinical and demographic metadata varied by source and participant and was provided uncurated.

TCRbeta CDR3 regions were amplified from genomic DNA using the immunoSEQ Assay, a bias-controlled multiplex PCR. The authors processed their data as follows. Nucleated cell counts per sample were estimated from amplification of reference gene primers within the assay. Sequence reads were collapsed and filtered to measure the absolute abundance of every unique TCRbeta CDR3 rearrangement. For each sample, productive Simpson clonality was calculated as the square root of Simpson's diversity index across productive rearrangements. TCRdb took over this immuneACCESS table, retaining in-frame rearrangements with V and J assigned. Such tables are incomplete; in checked studies, under half of the missing clones stem from an unresolved V gene, and the remainder is unexplained. From that table come the V and J calls and clone size; the DNA was used to work out D and trimming. This sample lists 100,000 to 150,000 clones; 84% were detected once. In total, the top ten clones hold over 9% of the sample.

Collaborating institutions collected whole blood in K2EDTA tubes following their own protocols. Collaborator samples were shipped for TCRbeta analysis as frozen whole blood, isolated PBMCs, or DNA extracted from either sample type. A word on this clone: It has no known antigen specificity. It has no much larger one-base neighbor in the sample; base qualities were not kept.

The junction shows trimming of 0 bases on V and 2 bases on J, plus 14 bases between the germline ends. Based on the germline V gene, the CDR1 and CDR2 sequences are SGHRS and YFSETQ. The cysteine opens and the phenylalanine closes a CDR3 of 16 amino acids. Just the 48-base CDR3 DNA is kept, in frame starting at base 1. Material: peripheral blood. The source is a woman aged 55-75 years with acute or convalescent COVID-19. Recombination linked TRBV5-1 to TRBJ1-2; TRBD1 could be the D gene, as 6 bases match. The CDR3 in this case is CASSLDPPGQNYGYTF. In nucleotides, the sequence is TGCGCCAGCAGCTTGGATCCCCCAGGACAGAACTATGGCTACACCTTC.